These 3 T cell receptor beta chains were all obtained from the same sample, sequenced in a study of CD8+CD57+ T cells in acquired aplastic anemia. Genomic DNA served as template for TCR beta VDJ and CDR3 profiling. TCRdb redid the calling of the reads with MiXCR, one entry per CDR3 protein. The profile shows about 160,000 distinct CDR3 sequences, roughly 47% of them singletons. Sequenced sample: sorted CD4+, CD8+, or CD8+CD57+ T cells (not recorded which) from PBMCs. Every receptor here comes from a human donor in good health.

This clonotype appeared many times. The gene calls are TRBV7-2 and TRBJ2-3; the match to TRBD2 covers 10 bases. The CDR3 loop spans 15 amino acids. CDR1 and CDR2 from the germline V gene are SGHTA and FQGNSA. The V segment lost 4 bases and the J segment 2 bases; nucleotides outside the gene matches: 3. CDR3 sequence: CASSSGLAVTDTQYF. As DNA, the CDR3 is TGTGCCAGCAGCTCAGGACTAGCGGTCACAGATACGCAGTATTTT.

This clonotype has just one count. This chain joins TRBV28 and TRBJ2-1; TRBD2 aligns across 8 bases. J was trimmed by 0 bases and V by 7 bases; bases with no gene match: 11. Germline V lookup: CDR1 MDHEN, CDR2 SYDVKM. The CDR3 totals 17 residues. CDR3 loop: CASTGAGDPSSYNEQFF. DNA of the CDR3: TGTGCCAGCACTGGAGCGGGAGACCCAAGCTCCTACAATGAGCAGTTCTTC. The whole variable domain, remainder taken from reference TRBV28 and TRBJ2-1, is DVKVTQSSRYLVKRTGEKVFLECVQDMDHENMFWYRQDPGLGLRLIYFSYDVKMKEKGDIPEGYSVSREKKERFSLILESASTNQTSMYLCASTGAGDPSSYNEQFFGPGTRLTVL.

This chain links TRBV11-2 with TRBJ2-1; possibly TRBD1 or TRBD2 for D (7 bases each). V was cut by 3 bases and J by 5 bases, with 14 bases left in between. Germline V gene sequence: CDR1 SGHAT, CDR2 FQNNGV. The CDR3 covers 15 residues. The CDR3 spells CASSLFRGGHNEQFF. The CDR3 nucleotides are TGTGCCAGCAGCTTGTTCAGGGGGGGCCACAATGAGCAGTTCTTC.